This TCR beta chain was sequenced in a study of blood T cell repertoires in COVID-19. Libraries were prepared by immunoSEQ multiplex PCR; TCRdb keeps only in-frame clonotypes and omits some of them. The profile shows hundreds of thousands of clones, 65% to 85% of them singletons. The specimen sequenced was peripheral blood. The clonotype was recovered from a man of 80 years or more with acute or convalescent COVID-19.

The CDR3 loop reads CASSLSWNQPQHF. The CDR3 DNA reads as TGTGCCAGCAGCCTAAGTTGGAATCAGCCCCAGCATTTT. The V gene is TRBV12-3 or TRBV12-4, the J gene TRBJ1-5; D is unclear. CDR3 length equals 13 residues. Trimming removed 6 bases from V and 4 bases from J, with 10 bases in between.